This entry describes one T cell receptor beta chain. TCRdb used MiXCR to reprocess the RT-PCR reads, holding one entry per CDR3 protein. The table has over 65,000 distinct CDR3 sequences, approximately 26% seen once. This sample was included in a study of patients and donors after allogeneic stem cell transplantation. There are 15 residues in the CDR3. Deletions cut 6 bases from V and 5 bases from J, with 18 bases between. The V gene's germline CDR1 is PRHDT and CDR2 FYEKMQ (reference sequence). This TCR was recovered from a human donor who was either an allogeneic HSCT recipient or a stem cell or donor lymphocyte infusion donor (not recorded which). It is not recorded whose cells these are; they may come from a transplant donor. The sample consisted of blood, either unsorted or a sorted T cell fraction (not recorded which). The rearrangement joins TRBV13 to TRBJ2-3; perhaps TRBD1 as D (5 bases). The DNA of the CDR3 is TGTGCCAGCAGTCAACCGGACACACTGAGAGATACGCAGTATTTT. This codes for CASSQPDTLRDTQYF.